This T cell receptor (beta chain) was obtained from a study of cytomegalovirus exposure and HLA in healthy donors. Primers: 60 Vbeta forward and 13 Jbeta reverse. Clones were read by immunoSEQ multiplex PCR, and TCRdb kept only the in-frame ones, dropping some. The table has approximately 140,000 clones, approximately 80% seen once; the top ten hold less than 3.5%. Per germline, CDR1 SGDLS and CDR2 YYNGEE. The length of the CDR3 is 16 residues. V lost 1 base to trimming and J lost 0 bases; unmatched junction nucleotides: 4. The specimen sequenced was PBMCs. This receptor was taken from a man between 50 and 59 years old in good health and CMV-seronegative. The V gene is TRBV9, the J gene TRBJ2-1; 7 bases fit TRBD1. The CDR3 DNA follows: TGTGCCAGCAGCGTACTGGGACAGTCCTCCTACAATGAGCAGTTCTTC. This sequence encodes CASSVLGQSSYNEQFF.